This T cell receptor beta chain was identified in a study of OX40 agonist ivuxolimab in advanced cancers. General study results and limits: Researchers did not establish what antigens the expanded peripheral T cells target.

The germline V gene has CDR1 PRHDT and CDR2 FYEKMQ (reference sequence). The CDR3 totals 16 residues. The ends were cut back, 3 bases at V and 5 bases at J, with 19 bases in the middle. Some clones are missing from TCRdb's copy, which holds only in-frame ones; the method was immunoSEQ multiplex PCR. The sample gives 150,000 to 180,000 clones, approximately 94% of which show up once; about 0.3% is in the top ten. Concerning this clone: Its antigen is currently unknown.

The rearrangement joins TRBV13 to TRBJ1-2; D possibly corresponds to TRBD1 (5 bases). The TCR comes from an adult with an advanced solid tumor such as melanoma, head and neck, liver or kidney cancer. Sequencing used CD4+ or CD8+ T cells sorted from blood, obtained in a trial of the OX40 agonist ivuxolimab. The CDR3, as DNA: TGTGCCAGCAGCTTGGGGGGGTACTCCTTCCCTTATGGCTACACCTTC. Translated, it gives CASSLGGYSFPYGYTF.